The sample holds a few counts of the clone carrying this T cell receptor beta chain. Its antigen is still unknown. This specimen comes from a study of cytomegalovirus exposure and HLA in healthy donors. Study-wide background: Counted in an early data release were 85 million or so unique TCRs from HLA-typed donors.

The PCR made use of 60 Vbeta and 13 Jbeta primers. The data were produced by immunoSEQ multiplex PCR, yet TCRdb's version contains in-frame clones alone and is incomplete. The top ten hold about 13% of the sample, which has about 160,000 clones, approximately 80% seen once. The germline V gene encodes CDR1 SGHTA and CDR2 FQGNSA. This CDR3 is built from 13 residues. Losses at the gene ends were 3 bases for V and 7 bases for J; bases not matched to a gene: 5. General study points: HLA allele associations emerged for roughly 16,000 TCR beta sequences in a later analysis, at 0.05 false discovery rate. Cytomegalovirus status was reportedly diagnosed by the classifier with high specificity and sensitivity.

The receptor comes from a woman between 45 and 65 years old in good health and CMV-seronegative. The chain links TRBV7-2 to TRBJ1-2; TRBD1 matches 7 bases. Source material: PBMCs. The CDR3 nucleotides read TGTGCCAGCAGCTTTAGACAGGGAGGTGGCTACACCTTC. Protein: CASSFRQGGGYTF.